This T cell receptor (beta chain) was observed in a study of shared clonotypes between healthy human individuals. Whole-study results and caveats: Among a handful of donors, 4.5% to 5.5% of naive CD4 clonotypes were found in common. Among donors, the sharing of clonotypes was expected to be influenced by sequencing depth.

Generated by immunoSEQ multiplex PCR, the TCRdb table keeps only in-frame clones and is missing some. The data hold roughly 220,000 clones, with approximately 70% observed a single time. This CDR3 spans 13 amino acids. Germline values: CDR1 MNHNS, CDR2 SASEGT. This clone came up a few times. Its antigen remains unknown. At one end the junction does not follow the germline gene, possibly because of a read error. Sequencing was done on a sample of memory CD4+ T cells sorted from blood. This sample's subset: CD45RA-negative fraction. V and J are TRBV6-1 and TRBJ2-7; 10 nucleotides match TRBD2. The TCR was taken from a man aged 25-45 years in good health. The CDR3 reads CASSDGFSGRSVF. Written as DNA, the CDR3 is TGTGCCAGCAGTGATGGTTTTAGCGGGAGGTCCGTTTTC.